Each of the 3 T cell receptor beta chains below was sequenced from the same sample in a study of blood T cell repertoires in COVID-19 (TCRdb year 2020). Preparation of the library involved the immunoSEQ multiplex PCR assay. Not all clones reach the TCRdb copy of this immuneACCESS table, which keeps in-frame sequences only. Checked studies attribute under half of the gap to unresolved V genes and leave the rest unexplained. In all, the sample holds tens of thousands of clones, and roughly 87% of those were seen once. The ten top clones hold 2.5% to 3.5% of the sample. The source material was peripheral blood. These receptors all stem from a woman in her 50s with active or convalescent COVID-19.

This clone was detected ten times or more. The chain couples TRBV7-3 to TRBJ1-2, with 7 positions matching TRBD1. This CDR3 comprises 16 residues. Trimming removed 4 bases from V and 2 bases from J; junction bases left unmatched: 10. Germline V CDR1 and CDR2: SGHTA, FQGTGA. CDR3 bases: TGTGCCAGCAGCTACGGAAGTCTAGGGGGCAACTATGGCTACACCTTC. Translation gives CASSYGSLGGNYGYTF.

This clone was found once. Other DNA sequences in this sample translate to the same CDR3. The rearrangement uses TRBV6-6 and TRBJ2-2; the D gene is possibly TRBD2 (5 bases). The CDR3 consists of 14 residues. In germline, CDR1 is MNHNY, CDR2 SVGAGI (reference sequence). V dropped 7 bases and J dropped 0 bases, with 9 bases sitting between them. The CDR3 DNA reads as TGTGCCAGCATGAGACTAACGAACACCGGGGAGCTGTTTTTT. This encodes CASMRLTNTGELFF.

The J gene is TRBJ1-5, the V gene TRBV3-1 (or the pseudogene TRBV3-2), with 10 positions matching TRBD1. The J segment lost 6 bases and the V segment lost 4 bases, leaving 6 bases of the junction unmatched. The CDR3 totals 15 residues. CDR1 is LGHDT and CDR2 is YNNKEL in the germline V gene (reference sequence). DNA of the CDR3: TGTGCCAGCAGCCGGGGACAGGGGATCACTCAGCCCCAGCATTTT. It specifies CASSRGQGITQPQHF.